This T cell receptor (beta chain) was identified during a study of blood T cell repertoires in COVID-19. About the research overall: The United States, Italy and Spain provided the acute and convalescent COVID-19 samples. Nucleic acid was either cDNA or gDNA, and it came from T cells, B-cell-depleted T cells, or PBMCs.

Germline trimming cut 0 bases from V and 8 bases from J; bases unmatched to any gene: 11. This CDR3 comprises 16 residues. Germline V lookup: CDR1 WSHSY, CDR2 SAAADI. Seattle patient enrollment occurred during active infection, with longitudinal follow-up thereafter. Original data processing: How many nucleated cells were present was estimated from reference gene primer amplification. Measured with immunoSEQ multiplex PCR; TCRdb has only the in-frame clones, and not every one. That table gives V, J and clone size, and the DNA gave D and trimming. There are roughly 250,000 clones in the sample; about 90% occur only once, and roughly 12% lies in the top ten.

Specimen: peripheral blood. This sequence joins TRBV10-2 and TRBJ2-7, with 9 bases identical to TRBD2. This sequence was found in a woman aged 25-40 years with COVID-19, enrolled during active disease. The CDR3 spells CASSESRGSGGQKQYF. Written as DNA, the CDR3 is TGCGCCAGCAGTGAGTCGAGGGGGAGCGGGGGGCAGAAGCAGTACTTC.